This T cell receptor (beta chain) was profiled in a study of blood T cell repertoires in COVID-19. At the level of the study: From T cells, B-cell-depleted T cells, or PBMCs came the material, which was cDNA or gDNA.

Per the original methods: The assay estimated nucleated cells by amplifying reference gene primers. Some clones are missing from TCRdb's copy, which holds only in-frame ones; the method was immunoSEQ multiplex PCR. The DNA gave D and trimming, while V, J and clone size come from that table. The sample yields approximately 670,000 clones, more than 80% seen once. The CDR3 loop spans 16 amino acids. Trimming cost V 0 bases and J 5 bases, with 15 bases left between them. Germline CDR1 reads LGHNA; CDR2 reads YNFKEQ. The specimen was peripheral blood. The V gene is TRBV4-2, the J gene TRBJ2-3; perhaps TRBD2 as D (7 bases). This sequence originates from a woman under 30 with acute or convalescent COVID-19. This chain's CDR3 is CASSQEGGQQLDTQYF. Here the CDR3 DNA reads TGTGCCAGCAGCCAAGAGGGGGGGCAGCAGTTAGATACGCAGTATTTT.